Shown below are 32 T cell receptor beta chains from a single sample sequenced in a study of cytomegalovirus exposure and HLA in healthy donors. 60 Vbeta and 13 Jbeta primers were used in PCR. The repertoire was sequenced with immunoSEQ multiplex PCR; TCRdb's copy has only in-frame clones and lacks some. The table includes around 62,000 clones, about four fifths detected once. Sequenced input: PBMCs. These receptors were collected from a woman in her twenties or thirties in good health and CMV-seronegative.

The table lists this clone with a count of one. The rearrangement uses TRBV19 and TRBJ1-3; maybe TRBD1 (5 bases). The CDR3 contains 15 residues. CDR1 and CDR2 from the germline V gene are LNHDA and SQIVND (reference sequence). The V and J ends lost 5 bases and 4 bases respectively, with 15 bases between them. CDR3 loop: CASSLTDSAGNTIYF. DNA of the CDR3: TGTGCCAGTAGTCTAACCGACAGTGCGGGAAACACCATATATTTT.

V and J are TRBV4-3 and TRBJ1-6; TRBD1 is a possible D gene (5 bases). The CDR3 runs 14 residues. Germline-derived CDR1 and CDR2 are LGHNA and YSLEER. V was shortened by 0 bases and J by 14 bases, with 14 bases between the two germline ends. The CDR3 region is CASSQDHSGSALHF. CDR3 nucleotides: TGCGCCAGCAGCCAAGATCATTCAGGGTCGGCCCTCCACTTT.

This rearrangement joins TRBV28 to TRBJ2-7; 11 nucleotides line up with TRBD2. Germline V gene sequence: CDR1 MDHEN, CDR2 SYDVKM. The CDR3 totals 15 residues. The V and J ends lost 8 bases and 4 bases, in that order; junction bases with no gene match: 10. The CDR3 sequence: CASATAGTSGYEQYF. The DNA for the CDR3 is TGTGCCAGCGCAACGGCAGGGACTAGCGGTTACGAGCAGTACTTC.

This clone is deemed medium-sized. The V and J genes are TRBV29-1 and TRBJ1-1; D possibly corresponds to TRBD1 (6 bases). Germline lookup yields CDR1 SQVTM and CDR2 ANQGSEA. Trimming left V 5 bases short and J 2 bases short, with 21 bases between. The CDR3 spans 16 residues. CDR3 sequence: CSVSDRPWGKNTEAFF. CDR3 coding DNA: TGCAGCGTTAGCGACAGGCCCTGGGGGAAAAACACTGAAGCTTTCTTT.

The chain couples TRBV28 to TRBJ1-4; D might be TRBD1 (5 bases). The CDR3 sequence is 14 residues long. Trimming took off 3 bases at V and 5 bases at J, with 10 bases between the two ends. CDR1 MDHEN and CDR2 SYDVKM come from the germline V gene. CDR3 loop: CASSLPAGNEKLFF. CDR3 coding DNA: TGTGCCAGCAGTTTGCCAGCAGGGAATGAAAAACTGTTTTTT.

This clone was seen only once. This chain uses TRBV10-1 with TRBJ2-1; 16 nucleotides agree with TRBD2. Germline CDR1 WNHNN, CDR2 SYGVQD (reference sequence). The CDR3 totals 15 residues. V shed 5 bases and J 8 bases; nucleotides not matched to a gene: 3. CDR3 sequence: CASSSGTSGRDEQFF. CDR3 DNA sequence: TGCGCCAGCAGTAGCGGGACTAGCGGGAGGGATGAGCAGTTCTTC.

As regards this clone: This sample also contains other DNA sequences that code for the same CDR3. The rearrangement joins TRBV19 to TRBJ1-1; 9 bases are a match to TRBD1. Germline assignment: CDR1 LNHDA and CDR2 SQIVND (reference sequence). J lost 1 base, V lost 3 bases, and 0 bases had no gene match. This CDR3 comprises 14 residues. The CDR3 reads CASSMTGGNTEAFF. The CDR3 DNA sequence: TGTGCCAGTAGTATGACAGGGGGGAACACTGAAGCTTTCTTT.

This clone came up a few times. This chain uses TRBV25-1 with TRBJ2-7; D perhaps matches TRBD1 (5 bases). The CDR3 runs 15 residues. The germline CDR1 and CDR2 sequences are MGHDK and SYGVNS. Trimming cost V 2 bases and J 2 bases, with 13 bases left between them. The CDR3 sequence is CASSETRQSTYEQYF. As DNA, the CDR3 is TGTGCCAGCAGTGAAACGAGACAGAGCACCTACGAGCAGTACTTC.

The V call is TRBV5-1, the J call TRBJ2-2; TRBD2 aligns across 7 bases. J was trimmed by 5 bases and V by 5 bases; bases with no gene match: 12. In germline, CDR1 is SGHRS, CDR2 YFSETQ. CDR3 length: 16 residues. In DNA form, the CDR3 reads TGCGCCAGCAGGCCCTGGGCAGGGACTAATACCGGGGAGCTGTTTTTT. It translates to CASRPWAGTNTGELFF.

This chain uses TRBV5-6 with TRBJ1-2, with D tentatively TRBD1 (5 bases). This CDR3 region has 13 residues. Germline loops: CDR1 SGHDT, CDR2 YYEEEE. Trimming took 5 bases from V and 3 from J, leaving 11 bases between them. CDR3 nucleotide sequence: TGTGCCAGCAGGTTCAGGGTGGACTATGGCTACACCTTC. The encoded protein is CASRFRVDYGYTF.

This sequence joins TRBV7-9 and TRBJ2-3; no clear D gene. There are 12 residues in the CDR3. The germline CDR1 and CDR2 sequences are SEHNR and FQNEAQ (reference sequence). The germline V and J ends were trimmed by 2 bases and 6 bases, with 6 bases remaining between them. The CDR3 nucleotides are TGTGCCAGCAGCTTAAAGGAGGATACGCAGTATTTT. Its translation is CASSLKEDTQYF.

This chain connects TRBV19 to TRBJ1-1, with 8 bases lining up with TRBD1. Germline V gene lookup returns CDR1 LNHDA and CDR2 SQIVND (reference sequence). The V and J ends lost 5 bases and 5 bases, in that order; junction bases with no gene match: 7. The CDR3 extends over 14 amino acids. The DNA for the CDR3 is TGTGCCAGTAGTCGACAGGGGATAGGGACTGAAGCTTTCTTT. Amino acids: CASSRQGIGTEAFF.

This clone has only one observation. V is TRBV7-2 and J is TRBJ2-1, with D uncertain. V was shortened by 4 bases and J by 7 bases, with 14 bases between the two germline ends. CDR3 length: 14 residues. Germline lookup yields CDR1 SGHTA and CDR2 FQGNSA. The CDR3 loop is CASSSPLRGNEQFF. The CDR3 DNA reads as TGTGCCAGCAGCTCCCCCCTAAGAGGTAATGAGCAGTTCTTC. Complete variable domain (other parts from reference TRBV7-2 and TRBJ2-1): GAGVSQSPSNKVTEKGKDVELRCDPISGHTALYWYRQSLGQGLEFLIYFQGNSAPDKSGLPSDRFSAERTGGSVSTLTIQRTQQEDSAVYLCASSSPLRGNEQFFGPGTRLTVL.

V and J are TRBV7-9 and TRBJ1-1, with D tentatively TRBD1 (6 bases). The V end lost 5 bases, the J end lost 0 bases, and 13 bases lay between the germline ends. The CDR3 consists of 15 residues. The germline V gene has CDR1 SEHNR and CDR2 FQNEAQ (reference sequence). In nucleotides, the CDR3 is TGTGCCAGCAGCCCCCGACAGGCTCTGAACACTGAAGCTTTCTTT. Protein sequence: CASSPRQALNTEAFF. Full variable domain (missing parts from reference TRBV7-9 and TRBJ1-1): DTGVSQNPRHKITKRGQNVTFRCDPISEHNRLYWYRQTLGQGPEFLTYFQNEAQLEKSRLLSDRFSAERPKGSFSTLEIQRTEQGDSAMYLCASSPRQALNTEAFFGQGTRLTVV.

The chain uses TRBV4-1 and TRBJ1-1; D uncertain. The V gene lost 0 bases and the J gene lost 1 base, with 9 bases spanning the gap. This CDR3 is 15 amino acids long. From germline, CDR1 is MGHRA and CDR2 YSYEKL. CDR3 nucleotide sequence: TGCGCCAGCAGCCAAGATCGTAACACGAACACTGAAGCTTTCTTT. Translating gives CASSQDRNTNTEAFF.

V gene TRBV9 combines with J gene TRBJ2-3, with D possibly being TRBD2 (8 bases). The CDR3 has 15 residues. V lost 4 bases to trimming and J lost 2 bases, with 14 bases between them. CDR1 and CDR2 (germline): SGDLS, YYNGEE. CDR3 DNA sequence: TGTGCCAGCAGCTTAGCGGGACAGCACACAGATACGCAGTATTTT. Protein sequence: CASSLAGQHTDTQYF.

V gene TRBV5-1 combines with J gene TRBJ2-1; D call uncertain. The CDR3 is 18 residues long. V was pared by 0 bases and J by 0 bases, with 16 bases between. Germline lookup yields CDR1 SGHRS and CDR2 YFSETQ. CDR3 loop: CASSLDPRQVHSYNEQFF. In nucleotides, the CDR3 is TGCGCCAGCAGCTTGGATCCCCGGCAGGTACACTCCTACAATGAGCAGTTCTTC.

The CDR3 sequence: CASSLDRDTQYF. CDR3 bases: TGTGCCAGCAGTTTGGACAGGGATACGCAGTATTTT. The V and J genes are TRBV27 and TRBJ2-3; TRBD1 matches at 7 bases. The V segment lost 3 bases and the J segment 6 bases; nucleotides outside the gene matches: 0. The CDR3 covers 12 residues. The germline CDR1 and CDR2 sequences are MNHEY and SMNVEV (reference sequence).

The genes are TRBV29-1 and TRBJ2-1; 10 nucleotides agree with TRBD2. CDR3 length: 14 residues. After removal of 7 bases from V and 4 bases from J, the junction contained 7 bases not matched to a gene. Per the germline V gene, CDR1 is SQVTM and CDR2 is ANQGSEA. The CDR3 region has the DNA TGCAGCGGCCAGCGGGGGGGCGGGTACAATGAGCAGTTCTTC. Its protein is CSGQRGGGYNEQFF.

The chain employs TRBV4-3 and TRBJ2-7; 10 nucleotides line up with TRBD2. This CDR3 has 17 amino acids. V shed 0 bases and J 2 bases; nucleotides not matched to a gene: 7. In germline, CDR1 is LGHNA, CDR2 YSLEER. CDR3 region: CASSQEAWLAGAYEQYF. The CDR3 coding sequence is TGCGCCAGCAGCCAAGAAGCGTGGCTAGCGGGGGCCTACGAGCAGTACTTC.

This chain uses TRBV10-3 with TRBJ1-1; 7 nucleotides match TRBD1. The CDR3 has 13 residues. The germline CDR1 and CDR2 sequences are ENHRY and SYGVKD. The ends lost 10 bases at V and 5 bases at J; junction bases unmatched: 10. The CDR3 bases are TGTGCCAGCCGACCACAGGGGCGAACTGAAGCTTTCTTT. Encoded protein: CASRPQGRTEAFF.

This clone occurred once. The DNA of the CDR3 is TGTGCCAGCAGTGTCGGGACAGCGAACACCGGGGAGCTGTTTTTT. Its translation is CASSVGTANTGELFF. V is TRBV6-4 and J is TRBJ2-2, with 7 nucleotides matching TRBD1. Trimming at V came to 4 bases and at J to 0 bases, leaving 2 bases not matched to a gene. The V gene's germline CDR1 is MRHNA and CDR2 SNTAGT. The CDR3 is made up of 15 amino acids.

The gene calls are TRBV11-3 and TRBJ2-5; 10 bases line up with TRBD1. The J call is uncertain, as TRBJ2-7 better fits the DNA end. The germline V gene encodes CDR1 SGHNT and CDR2 YENEEA. This CDR3 spans 15 amino acids. Here the CDR3 reads CASSPGQGRTYEQYF. CDR3 DNA: TGTGCCAGCAGCCCGGGACAGGGGAGAACCTACGAGCAGTACTTC.

This clone was found once. The V and J genes are TRBV7-6 and TRBJ2-5, with 8 bases that match TRBD2. Matching the DNA end better, TRBJ2-7 makes the J call doubtful. This CDR3 spans 14 amino acids. The V gene's germline CDR1 is SGHVS and CDR2 FNYEAQ. The CDR3, as DNA: TGTGCCAGCAGCTCGAGCGGGAGTGCCTACGAGCAGTACTTC. Amino acid sequence: CASSSSGSAYEQYF.

The rearrangement links TRBV9 to TRBJ2-5, with D perhaps TRBD2 (6 bases). V was cut by 0 bases and J by 1 base, with 10 bases left in between. Germline loops: CDR1 SGDLS, CDR2 YYNGEE. The CDR3 runs 15 residues. The CDR3 nucleotides read TGTGCCAGCAGCGTAGGGGGACTCATCCAAGAGACCCAGTACTTC. Translation gives CASSVGGLIQETQYF.

Relative to its sample, this clone is medium-sized. This chain uses TRBV5-1 with TRBJ2-2, with D tentatively TRBD1 (5 bases). CDR1 and CDR2 from the germline V gene are SGHRS and YFSETQ. V was pared by 5 bases and J by 5 bases, with 19 bases between. This CDR3 region has 16 residues. CDR3: CASRGQGHLWTGELFF. The CDR3 DNA sequence: TGCGCCAGCAGAGGGCAGGGCCACCTTTGGACCGGGGAGCTGTTTTTT.

The V and J genes are TRBV6-5 and TRBJ2-3; 10 nucleotides match TRBD1. Trimming cost V 4 bases and J 2 bases; bases outside gene matches: 3. The CDR3 runs to 15 residues. Per germline, CDR1 MNHEY and CDR2 SVGAGI. As DNA, the CDR3 is TGTGCCAGCAGTTCCGGACAGGGGGTCACAGATACGCAGTATTTT. Protein: CASSSGQGVTDTQYF.

J is TRBJ1-5 and V is TRBV2, with 9 bases identical to TRBD1. The length of the CDR3 is 16 residues. CDR1 is SNHLY, CDR2 FYNNEI, per germline. V lost 6 bases to trimming and J lost 0 bases; unmatched junction nucleotides: 6. The CDR3, as DNA: TGTGCCAGCAGCGGAACAGGGGGCAATAGCAATCAGCCCCAGCATTTT. Residues: CASSGTGGNSNQPQHF.

This sequence joins TRBV19 and TRBJ1-4; 7 positions agree with TRBD1. The CDR3 consists of 14 residues. Germline CDR1 LNHDA, CDR2 SQIVND (reference sequence). With 4 bases clipped from V and 7 bases from J, the junction kept 6 bases outside the gene matches. The CDR3 loop reads CASSTQGTAEKLFF. CDR3 DNA: TGTGCCAGTAGTACACAGGGGACAGCTGAAAAACTGTTTTTT.

This clone showed up just once. V is TRBV10-3 and J is TRBJ2-7; D is unresolved. Between the trimmed V and J ends, which lost 4 bases and 5 bases, there was a span of 6 bases. CDR3 length: 11 amino acids. The germline V gene encodes CDR1 ENHRY and CDR2 SYGVKD. The CDR3 sequence: CAISALDEQYF. As DNA, the CDR3 is TGTGCCATCAGTGCTCTAGACGAGCAGTACTTC.

The chain links TRBV5-4 to TRBJ1-4, with unresolved D. Trimming stripped 3 bases from V and 1 base from J, with 10 bases between. The CDR3 has 15 residues. Germline lookup yields CDR1 SGHNT and CDR2 YYREEE (reference sequence). CDR3 coding DNA: TGTGCCAGCAGCTCTACCCCCTTAACTAATGAAAAACTGTTTTTT. Encoded protein: CASSSTPLTNEKLFF.

CDR3 sequence (DNA): TGTGCCAGTAGCACGACAGCGAACACTGAAGCTTTCTTT. It translates to CASSTTANTEAFF. V and J are TRBV19 and TRBJ1-1, with D possibly being TRBD1 (5 bases). This CDR3 contains 13 residues. V was shortened by 6 bases and J by 1 base, with 9 bases between the two germline ends. Germline-derived CDR1 and CDR2 are LNHDA and SQIVND (reference sequence).